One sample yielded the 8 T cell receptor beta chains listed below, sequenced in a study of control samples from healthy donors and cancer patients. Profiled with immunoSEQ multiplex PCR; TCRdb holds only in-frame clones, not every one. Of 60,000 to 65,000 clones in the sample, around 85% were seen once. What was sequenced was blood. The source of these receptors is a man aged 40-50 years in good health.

CDR3 in DNA: TGTGCCAGCAGTTTGGTTTGGTCTGGGGCCAACGTCCTGACTTTC. This codes for CASSLVWSGANVLTF. This rearrangement joins TRBV28 to TRBJ2-6, with unresolved D. Trimming pared 3 bases from V and 1 base from J, leaving 7 bases between. The CDR3 spans 15 residues. Per germline, CDR1 MDHEN and CDR2 SYDVKM.

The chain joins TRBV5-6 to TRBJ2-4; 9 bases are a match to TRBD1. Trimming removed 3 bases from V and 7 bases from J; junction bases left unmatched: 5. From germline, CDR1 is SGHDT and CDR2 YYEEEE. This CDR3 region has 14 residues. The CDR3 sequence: CASSSGTGMNIQYF. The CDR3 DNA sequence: TGTGCCAGCAGCTCCGGGACAGGGATGAACATTCAGTACTTC.

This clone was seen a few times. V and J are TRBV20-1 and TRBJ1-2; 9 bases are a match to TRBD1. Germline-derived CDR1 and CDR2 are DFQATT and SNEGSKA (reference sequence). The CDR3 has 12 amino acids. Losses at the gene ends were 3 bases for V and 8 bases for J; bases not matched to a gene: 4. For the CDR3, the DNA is TGCAGTGCTAGTGGGACAGGGTGGGGCTACACCTTC. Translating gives CSASGTGWGYTF.

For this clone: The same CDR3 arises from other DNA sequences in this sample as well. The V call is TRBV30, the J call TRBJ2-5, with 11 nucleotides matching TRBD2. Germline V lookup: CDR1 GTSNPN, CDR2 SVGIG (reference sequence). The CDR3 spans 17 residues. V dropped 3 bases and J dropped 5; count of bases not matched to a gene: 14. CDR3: CAWSVRGLAGGSETQYF. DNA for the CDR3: TGTGCCTGGAGCGTGAGGGGGCTAGCGGGAGGCTCGGAGACCCAGTACTTC.

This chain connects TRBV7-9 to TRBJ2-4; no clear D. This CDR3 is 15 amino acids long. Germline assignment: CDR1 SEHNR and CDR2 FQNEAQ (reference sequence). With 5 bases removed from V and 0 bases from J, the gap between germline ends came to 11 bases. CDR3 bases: TGTGCCAGCAGCCTAAACCAGCAAGCCAAAAACATTCAGTACTTC. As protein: CASSLNQQAKNIQYF.

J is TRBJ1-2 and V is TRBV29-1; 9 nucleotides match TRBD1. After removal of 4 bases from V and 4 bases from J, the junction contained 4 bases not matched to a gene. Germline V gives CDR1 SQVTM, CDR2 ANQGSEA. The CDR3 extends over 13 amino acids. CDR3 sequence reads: CSVAAGQGYGYTF. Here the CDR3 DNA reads TGCAGCGTTGCGGCGGGACAGGGCTATGGCTACACCTTC.

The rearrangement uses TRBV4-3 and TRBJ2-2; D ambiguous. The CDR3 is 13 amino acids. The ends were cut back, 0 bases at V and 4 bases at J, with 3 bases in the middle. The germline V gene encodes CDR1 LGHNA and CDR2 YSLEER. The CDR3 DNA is TGCGCCAGCAGCCAAGAGGTCACCGGGGAGCTGTTTTTT. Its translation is CASSQEVTGELFF.

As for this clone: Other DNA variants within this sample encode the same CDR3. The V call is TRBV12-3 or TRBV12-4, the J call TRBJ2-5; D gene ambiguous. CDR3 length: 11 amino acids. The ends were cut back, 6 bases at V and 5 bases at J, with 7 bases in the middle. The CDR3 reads CASSLAETQYF. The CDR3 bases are TGTGCCAGCAGCCTCGCGGAGACCCAGTACTTC.